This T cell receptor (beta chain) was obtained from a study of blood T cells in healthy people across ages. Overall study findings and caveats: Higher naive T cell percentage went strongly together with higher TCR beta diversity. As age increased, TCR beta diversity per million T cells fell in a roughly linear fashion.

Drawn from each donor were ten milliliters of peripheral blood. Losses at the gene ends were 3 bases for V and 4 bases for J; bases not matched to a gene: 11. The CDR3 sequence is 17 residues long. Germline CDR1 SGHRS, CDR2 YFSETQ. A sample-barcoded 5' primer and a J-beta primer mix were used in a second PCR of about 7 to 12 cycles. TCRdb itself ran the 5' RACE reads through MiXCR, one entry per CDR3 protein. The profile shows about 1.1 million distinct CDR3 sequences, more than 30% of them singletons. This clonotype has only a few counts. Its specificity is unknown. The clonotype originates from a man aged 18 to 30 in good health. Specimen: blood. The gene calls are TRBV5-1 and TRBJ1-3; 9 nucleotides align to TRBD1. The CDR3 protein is CASSSSPGTGNGNTIYF. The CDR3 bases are TGCGCCAGCAGCTCGAGTCCCGGGACAGGGAACGGAAACACCATATATTTT.